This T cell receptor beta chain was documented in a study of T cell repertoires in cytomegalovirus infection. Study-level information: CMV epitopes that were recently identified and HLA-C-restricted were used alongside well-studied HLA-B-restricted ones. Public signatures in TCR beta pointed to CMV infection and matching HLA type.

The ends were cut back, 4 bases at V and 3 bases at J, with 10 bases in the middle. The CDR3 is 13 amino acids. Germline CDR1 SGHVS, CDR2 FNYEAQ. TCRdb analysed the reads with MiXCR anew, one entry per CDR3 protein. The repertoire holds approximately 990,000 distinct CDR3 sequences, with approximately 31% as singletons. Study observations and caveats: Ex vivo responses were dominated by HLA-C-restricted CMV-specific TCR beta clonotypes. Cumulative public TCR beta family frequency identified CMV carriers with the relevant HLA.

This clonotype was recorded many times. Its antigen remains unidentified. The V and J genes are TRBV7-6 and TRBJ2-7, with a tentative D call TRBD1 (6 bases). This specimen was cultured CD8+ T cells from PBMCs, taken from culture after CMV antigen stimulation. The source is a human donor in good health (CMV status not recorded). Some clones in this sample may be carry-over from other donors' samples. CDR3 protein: CASSYGQHYEQYF. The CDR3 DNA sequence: TGTGCCAGCAGCTACGGACAGCACTACGAGCAGTACTTC.